This T cell receptor beta chain was observed in a study of T cell responses to AZD1222 COVID-19 vaccine. Libraries were prepared by immunoSEQ multiplex PCR; TCRdb keeps only in-frame clonotypes and omits some of them. The data hold about 110,000 clones, with about 86% observed a single time. V trimming: 5 bases; J trimming: 4 bases; junction bases outside the gene matches: 10. This CDR3 has 16 residues. Looked up from germline, CDR1 is LNHDA and CDR2 is SQIVND (reference sequence). This receptor was obtained from an adult in good health. The sequenced sample was peripheral blood, obtained on day 0 of AZD1222 vaccination. The rearrangement links TRBV19 to TRBJ2-3; TRBD2 agrees at 9 bases. CDR3 in DNA: TGTGCCAGTAGTTCCCGCGGGGGGGCCTCGGCAGATACGCAGTATTTT. It codes for CASSSRGGASADTQYF.